This T cell receptor (beta chain) was retrieved from a study of T cells in Graves' hyperthyroidism and ophthalmopathy. The CDR3 sequence is 14 residues long. The trim removed 8 bases at V and 5 bases at J, leaving 8 bases unmatched. This clonotype was seen many times. Amplified regions were TCR beta CDR3 sequences from RNA transcripts. First-round RT-PCR of the TCR CDR3 relied on the HTBI primer set. MiXCR was run by TCRdb on the multiplex PCR reads, yielding one entry per CDR3 protein. The sample has about 410,000 distinct CDR3 sequences; under 15% are singletons. The sequence derives from a man in his late teens or twenties with Graves' ophthalmopathy. The chain links TRBV12-3 or TRBV12-4 to TRBJ2-7; the match to TRBD1 covers 11 bases. The sequenced sample was blood. The CDR3 region has the DNA TGTGCCAGCGAGTGGGGACAGGGGGGCAACGAGCAGTACTTC. This codes for CASEWGQGGNEQYF.